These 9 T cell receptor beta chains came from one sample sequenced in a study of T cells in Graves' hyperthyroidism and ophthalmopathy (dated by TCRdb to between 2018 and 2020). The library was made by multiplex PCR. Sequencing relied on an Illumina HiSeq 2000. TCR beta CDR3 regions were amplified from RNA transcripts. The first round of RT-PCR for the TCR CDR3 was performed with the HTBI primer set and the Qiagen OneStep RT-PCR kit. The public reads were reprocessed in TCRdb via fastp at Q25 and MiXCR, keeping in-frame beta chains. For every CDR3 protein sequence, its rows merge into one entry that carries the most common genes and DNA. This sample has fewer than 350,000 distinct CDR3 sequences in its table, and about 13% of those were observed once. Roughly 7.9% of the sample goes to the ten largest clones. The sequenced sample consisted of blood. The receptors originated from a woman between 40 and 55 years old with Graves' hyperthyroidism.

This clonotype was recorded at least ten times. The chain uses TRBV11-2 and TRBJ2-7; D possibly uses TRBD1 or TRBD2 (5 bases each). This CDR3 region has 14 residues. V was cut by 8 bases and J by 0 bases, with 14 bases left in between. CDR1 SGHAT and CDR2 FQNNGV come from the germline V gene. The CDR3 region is CASGRDPSSYEQYF. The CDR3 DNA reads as TGTGCCAGCGGCCGGGACCCTAGCTCCTACGAGCAGTACTTC.

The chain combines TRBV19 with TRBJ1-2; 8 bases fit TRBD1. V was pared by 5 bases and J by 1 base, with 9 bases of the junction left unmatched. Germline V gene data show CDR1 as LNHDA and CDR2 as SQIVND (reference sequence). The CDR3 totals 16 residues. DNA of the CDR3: TGTGCCAGTAGTTCCTGGGACAGGCGTCTTAACTATGGCTACACCTTC. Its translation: CASSSWDRRLNYGYTF.

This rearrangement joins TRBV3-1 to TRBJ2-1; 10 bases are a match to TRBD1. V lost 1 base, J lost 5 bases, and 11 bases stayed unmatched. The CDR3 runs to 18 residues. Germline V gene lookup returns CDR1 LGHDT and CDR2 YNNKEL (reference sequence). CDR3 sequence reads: CASSQGFWGQGLDNEQFF. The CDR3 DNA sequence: TGTGCCAGCAGCCAAGGATTCTGGGGACAGGGGCTGGACAATGAGCAGTTCTTC.

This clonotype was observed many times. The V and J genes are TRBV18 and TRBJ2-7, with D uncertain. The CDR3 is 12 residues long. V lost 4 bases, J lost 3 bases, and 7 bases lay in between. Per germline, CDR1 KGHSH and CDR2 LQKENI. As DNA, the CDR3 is TGTGCCAGCTCACGAGCCTACTACGAGCAGTACTTC. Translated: CASSRAYYEQYF.

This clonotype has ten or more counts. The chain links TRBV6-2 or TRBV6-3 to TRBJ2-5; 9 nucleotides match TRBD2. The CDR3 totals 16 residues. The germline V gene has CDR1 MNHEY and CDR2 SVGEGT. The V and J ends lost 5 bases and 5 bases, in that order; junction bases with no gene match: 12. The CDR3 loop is CASSNPLAGEGETQYF. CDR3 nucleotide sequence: TGTGCCAGCAGTAATCCATTAGCGGGAGAAGGGGAGACCCAGTACTTC.

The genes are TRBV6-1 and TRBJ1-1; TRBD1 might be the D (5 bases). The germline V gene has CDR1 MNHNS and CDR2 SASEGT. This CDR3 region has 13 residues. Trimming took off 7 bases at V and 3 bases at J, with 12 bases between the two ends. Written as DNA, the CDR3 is TGTGCCAGCAAGAGGGGTAGAGACACTGAAGCTTTCTTT. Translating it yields CASKRGRDTEAFF.

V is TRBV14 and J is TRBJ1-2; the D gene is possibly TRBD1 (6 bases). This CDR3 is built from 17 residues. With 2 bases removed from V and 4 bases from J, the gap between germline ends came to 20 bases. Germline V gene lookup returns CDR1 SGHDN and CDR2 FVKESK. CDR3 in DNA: TGTGCCAGCAGCCAATGGGACCCAGGGGCCACTGGCTATGGCTACACCTTC. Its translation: CASSQWDPGATGYGYTF. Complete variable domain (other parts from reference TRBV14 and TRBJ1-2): EAGVTQFPSHSVIEKGQTVTLRCDPISGHDNLYWYRRVMGKEIKFLLHFVKESKQDESGMPNNRFLAERTGGTYSTLKVQPAELEDSGVYFCASSQWDPGATGYGYTFGSGTRLTVV.

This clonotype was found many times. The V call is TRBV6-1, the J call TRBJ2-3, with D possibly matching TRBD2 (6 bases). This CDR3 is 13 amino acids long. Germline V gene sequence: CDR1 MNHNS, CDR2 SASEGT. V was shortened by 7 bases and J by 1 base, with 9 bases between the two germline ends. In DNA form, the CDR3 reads TGTGCCAGCACCTTAGCGGGCACAGATACGCAGTATTTT. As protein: CASTLAGTDTQYF.

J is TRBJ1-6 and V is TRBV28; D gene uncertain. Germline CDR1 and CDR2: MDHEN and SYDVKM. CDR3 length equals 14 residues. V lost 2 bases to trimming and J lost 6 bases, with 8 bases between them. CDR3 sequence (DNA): TGTGCCAGCAGTTTAGGGGTCTCTAATTCACCCCTCCACTTT. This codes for CASSLGVSNSPLHF.